Listed here are 24 T cell receptor beta chains from one sample, sequenced in a study of tumor-infiltrating lymphocytes in localized non-small cell lung cancer. Profiling relied on immunoSEQ multiplex PCR, and the TCRdb table lists in-frame clones only, not all of them. The sample contains around 10,000 clones, about 60% of which appear only once. The sequencing sample was made of lung tumor tissue. These receptors were obtained from a human donor with non-small cell lung cancer.

This chain connects TRBV11-2 to TRBJ1-1; the D gene is possibly TRBD1 (5 bases). The length of the CDR3 is 13 residues. Germline CDR1 is SGHAT and CDR2 is FQNNGV. The germline V and J ends were trimmed by 5 bases and 1 base, with 8 bases remaining between them. The CDR3 region is CASSQQGNTEAFF. CDR3 nucleotide sequence: TGTGCCAGCAGCCAGCAGGGGAACACTGAAGCTTTCTTT.

The rearrangement joins TRBV9 to TRBJ2-7; maybe TRBD1 (6 bases). The CDR3 length is 13 residues. The germline V gene has CDR1 SGDLS and CDR2 YYNGEE. Between the trimmed V and J ends, which lost 3 bases and 7 bases, there was a span of 14 bases. The CDR3: CASSAGTRREQYF. In nucleotides, the CDR3 is TGTGCCAGCAGCGCCGGGACACGGAGGGAGCAGTACTTC.

This clone has only one observation. The V and J genes are TRBV6-1 and TRBJ2-5, with D possibly being TRBD1 or TRBD2 (5 bases each). V lost 1 base and J lost 0, with 12 bases in between. This CDR3 has 16 residues. Germline V gives CDR1 MNHNS, CDR2 SASEGT. In DNA, the CDR3 is TGTGCCAGCAGTGAAGGTGACAGAGGGTACCAAGAGACCCAGTACTTC. It encodes CASSEGDRGYQETQYF.

This clone is deemed medium-sized. The chain recombines TRBV7-6 with TRBJ1-5; D is unclear. The V gene's germline CDR1 is SGHVS and CDR2 FNYEAQ. The V and J ends lost 0 bases and 7 bases respectively, with 7 bases between them. The CDR3 runs 13 residues. DNA of the CDR3: TGTGCCAGCAGCTTAGCGCCCGGCCAGCCCCAGCATTTT. It codes for CASSLAPGQPQHF.

V and J are TRBV29-1 and TRBJ2-5; TRBD2 agrees at 8 bases. The CDR3 covers 13 residues. CDR1 SQVTM and CDR2 ANQGSEA come from the germline V gene. Trimming cost V 7 bases and J 5 bases; bases outside gene matches: 9. This CDR3 reads CSGGLGPGETQYF. The CDR3 coding sequence is TGCAGCGGGGGACTAGGCCCCGGGGAGACCCAGTACTTC.

By share, this clone ranks as large. Sequence at one end of the junction differs from germline and may be a read error. The genes are TRBV25-1 and TRBJ1-2, with no clear D. This CDR3 comprises 12 residues. The V gene's germline CDR1 is MGHDK and CDR2 SYGVNS. CDR3: CARSVVTYGYTF. The CDR3 DNA sequence: TGTGCCAGAAGTGTGGTTACCTATGGCTACACCTTC.

J is TRBJ2-7 and V is TRBV27; 13 positions agree with TRBD2. The CDR3 covers 16 residues. The ends lost 6 bases at V and 4 bases at J; junction bases unmatched: 9. CDR1 is MNHEY, CDR2 SMNVEV, per germline (reference sequence). The CDR3 loop is CASRLAGGPIGYEQYF. CDR3 bases: TGTGCCAGCAGACTAGCGGGAGGGCCAATAGGGTACGAGCAGTACTTC.

The table lists this clone with a few counts. This chain uses TRBV29-1 with TRBJ1-4; D gene uncertain. The CDR3 runs 13 residues. In germline, CDR1 is SQVTM, CDR2 ANQGSEA. Trimming took off 4 bases at V and 4 bases at J, with 10 bases between the two ends. For the CDR3, the DNA is TGCAGCGTTGGACTTTCGGGTAATGAAAAACTGTTTTTT. Amino acid sequence: CSVGLSGNEKLFF.

The gene calls are TRBV25-1 and TRBJ2-2; perhaps D is TRBD1 or TRBD2 (6 bases each). From germline, CDR1 is MGHDK and CDR2 SYGVNS. This CDR3 has 14 amino acids. Trimming removed 5 bases at V and 5 bases at J, with 12 bases between. CDR3 DNA sequence: TGTGCCAGCAGTCCCCGGGGGCGGACCGGGGAGCTGTTTTTT. Its protein product is CASSPRGRTGELFF.

The chain is built from TRBV7-9 and TRBJ2-1, with a tentative D call TRBD2 (6 bases). Germline-derived CDR1 and CDR2 are SEHNR and FQNEAQ (reference sequence). Trimming shortened V by 3 bases and J by 0 bases, and 9 bases separated the two germline ends. The CDR3 consists of 15 residues. CDR3 region: CASSLIGGSYNEQFF. CDR3 DNA sequence: TGTGCCAGCAGCTTGATCGGGGGCTCCTACAATGAGCAGTTCTTC.

This clone was observed a few times. The chain couples TRBV6-5 to TRBJ2-7; 10 bases fit TRBD2. Trimming at V came to 0 bases and at J to 5 bases, leaving 7 bases not matched to a gene. Germline assignment: CDR1 MNHEY and CDR2 SVGAGI. The CDR3 has 16 residues. The CDR3 DNA reads as TGTGCCAGCAGTTACTCGTGGCTAGCGGGAGTGAACGAGCAGTACTTC. Translation gives CASSYSWLAGVNEQYF.

The chain couples TRBV7-2 to TRBJ1-5; D not certain. The germline gives CDR1 SGHTA, CDR2 FQGNSA. V was pared by 2 bases and J by 5 bases, with 10 bases between. The CDR3 runs 14 residues. CDR3 protein: CASSLRHIDQPQHF. CDR3 nucleotides: TGTGCCAGCAGCTTACGGCACATTGATCAGCCCCAGCATTTT.

V usage is TRBV9 and J usage is TRBJ2-3, with 7 bases lining up with TRBD1. Germline CDR1 and CDR2: SGDLS and YYNGEE. V was pared by 0 bases and J by 4 bases, with 2 bases of the junction left unmatched. The CDR3 loop spans 14 amino acids. CDR3 nucleotides: TGTGCCAGCAGCGTAGGAGGGGGCCCAGATACGCAGTATTTT. Translation: CASSVGGGPDTQYF.

This chain joins TRBV5-1 and TRBJ2-5, with 7 bases identical to TRBD2. V lost 4 bases, J lost 5 bases, and 8 bases stayed unmatched. The CDR3 consists of 14 residues. Germline CDR1 and CDR2: SGHRS and YFSETQ. CDR3 in DNA: TGCGCCAGCAGCCCGGAGGGAGGGAGGGAGACCCAGTACTTC. Protein product: CASSPEGGRETQYF.

This clone has only a few counts. V is TRBV7-9 and J is TRBJ2-7, with D unresolved. V was clipped by 5 bases and J by 0 bases, with 14 bases between them. Looked up from germline, CDR1 is SEHNR and CDR2 is FQNEAQ (reference sequence). This CDR3 has 15 amino acids. CDR3 residues: CASSPGPTGSYEQYF. The CDR3 DNA is TGTGCCAGCAGCCCAGGACCGACTGGCTCCTACGAGCAGTACTTC.

The chain links TRBV6-1 to TRBJ1-4, with TRBD1 as a possible D gene (5 bases). CDR1 and CDR2 (germline): MNHNS, SASEGT. V was clipped by 4 bases and J by 1 base, with 10 bases between them. The CDR3 spans 15 residues. CDR3 in DNA: TGTGCCAGCAGTGTCGGCGGGGGAACTAATGAAAAACTGTTTTTT. Its translation is CASSVGGGTNEKLFF.

This chain connects TRBV6-5 to TRBJ2-5; 8 bases align to TRBD1. Trimming removed 8 bases from V and 4 bases from J; junction bases left unmatched: 3. Germline assignment: CDR1 MNHEY and CDR2 SVGAGI. This CDR3 region has 12 residues. CDR3 DNA sequence: TGTGCCAGCGGCACAGGGGGAGAGACCCAGTACTTC. This sequence encodes CASGTGGETQYF.

This clone was detected only once. This rearrangement joins TRBV10-3 to TRBJ1-2, with D hard to call. The length of the CDR3 is 11 residues. V lost 10 bases, J lost 4 bases, and 10 bases lay in between. CDR1 and CDR2 from the germline V gene are ENHRY and SYGVKD. For the CDR3, the DNA is TGTGCCAGCAGCCATCGCTATGGCTACACCTTC. Translated: CASSHRYGYTF.

The chain carries TRBV11-2 and TRBJ1-4; D is unresolved. Trimming took off 3 bases at V and 3 bases at J, with 8 bases between the two ends. The CDR3 sequence is 14 residues long. The germline gives CDR1 SGHAT, CDR2 FQNNGV. CDR3 in DNA: TGTGCCAGCAGCTTTTCAGGATCTAATGAAAAACTGTTTTTT. This encodes CASSFSGSNEKLFF.

This clone was counted a single time. The rearrangement uses TRBV5-1 and TRBJ2-1; a possible D gene is TRBD1 (6 bases). Germline V CDR1 and CDR2: SGHRS, YFSETQ. The CDR3 is 15 amino acids. Trimming left V 3 bases short and J 4 bases short, with 14 bases between. This CDR3 reads CASSSGTSGYNEQFF. CDR3 sequence (DNA): TGCGCCAGCAGCTCCGGGACATCAGGATACAATGAGCAGTTCTTC. The complete variable domain, with remaining parts taken from reference TRBV5-1 and TRBJ2-1, reads KAGVTQTPRYLIKTRGQQVTLSCSPISGHRSVSWYQQTPGQGLQFLFEYFSETQRNKGNFPGRFSGRQFSNSRSEMNVSTLELGDSALYLCASSSGTSGYNEQFFGPGTRLTVL.

This chain joins TRBV19 and TRBJ1-3; D remains ambiguous. Trimming took off 9 bases at V and 8 bases at J, with 23 bases between the two ends. The germline V gene encodes CDR1 LNHDA and CDR2 SQIVND (reference sequence). The CDR3 runs 15 residues. The CDR3 loop is CASGPLSAGWDTIYF. CDR3 bases: TGTGCCAGCGGCCCCCTCTCCGCGGGCTGGGACACCATATATTTT.

This sequence joins TRBV18 and TRBJ2-7; D is undetermined. Germline CDR1 is KGHSH and CDR2 is LQKENI. Deletions cut 2 bases from V and 4 bases from J, with 6 bases between. The CDR3 runs 12 residues. The CDR3 loop is CASSPISYEQYF. The CDR3 bases are TGTGCCAGCTCACCAATTAGTTACGAGCAGTACTTC.

This clone has a handful of counts. The rearrangement links TRBV25-1 to TRBJ1-6; D is undetermined. This CDR3 has 14 amino acids. Per the germline V gene, CDR1 is MGHDK and CDR2 is SYGVNS. V dropped 2 bases and J dropped 7 bases, with 9 bases sitting between them. Here the CDR3 DNA reads TGTGCCAGCAGTGAAGAGCGACAAAATTCACCCCTCCACTTT. It codes for CASSEERQNSPLHF.

The rearrangement uses TRBV7-2 and TRBJ2-3; 9 bases are shared with TRBD2. The germline V gene has CDR1 SGHTA and CDR2 FQGNSA. The CDR3 has 17 amino acids. Trimming at V came to 5 bases and at J to 2 bases, leaving 11 bases not matched to a gene. For the CDR3, the DNA is TGTGCCAGCAGCCCCCATGGTAGCGGGGGTTACACAGATACGCAGTATTTT. Its translation is CASSPHGSGGYTDTQYF.